Given below is one T cell receptor (beta chain) in context. The entry originates in a study of blood T cells in healthy people across ages. Study summary: Through template switching, about one barcoded beta molecule was captured per two T cells, as measured in model experiments.

PCR was performed a second time for roughly 7 to 11 cycles using a sample-barcoded 5' primer and a J-beta primer mix. Via MiXCR, TCRdb re-called the 5' RACE reads, giving one row per CDR3 protein. The table has over 300,000 distinct CDR3 sequences, about 49% seen once. The V gene's germline CDR1 is SGHKS and CDR2 YYEKEE (reference sequence). The V and J ends lost 3 bases and 2 bases, in that order; junction bases with no gene match: 9. This CDR3 spans 18 amino acids. The genes are TRBV5-5 and TRBJ2-5; 14 bases are shared with TRBD2. The sequenced sample consisted of blood. This receptor was taken from a man aged 60 to 69 in good health. Here the CDR3 reads CASSSTGTSGRRQETQYF. The CDR3 nucleotides read TGTGCCAGCAGCTCTACCGGGACTAGCGGGAGAAGACAAGAGACCCAGTACTTC.